This TCR beta chain is drawn from a study of molecular identifiers for immune sequencing clone quantification. The CDR3 runs 15 residues. In germline, CDR1 is LNHDA, CDR2 SQIVND (reference sequence). Trimming removed 3 bases at V and 3 bases at J, with 12 bases between. This clonotype was counted at least ten times. TCRdb independently ran MiXCR on the PCR reads; one entry per CDR3 protein. The sample has roughly 300,000 distinct CDR3 sequences; 24% are singletons. The specimen was naive CD8+ T cells from blood, with Jurkat cell RNA spiked in. The sample's subset: FACS-sorted CD8+CD4-CCR7+CD45RA+ naive T cells. The receptor's source is a human donor in good health. Some libraries in this study had Jurkat cell RNA spiked in. The chain recombines TRBV19 with TRBJ1-5; no clear D. The DNA for the CDR3 is TGTGCCAGTAGTATGAGGCCGAAAGTCAATCAGCCCCAGCATTTT. Protein: CASSMRPKVNQPQHF. Looking up the rest from reference TRBV19 and TRBJ1-5 gives the full variable domain: DGGITQSPKYLFRKEGQNVTLSCEQNLNHDAMYWYRQDPGQGLRLIYYSQIVNDFQKGDIAEGYSVSREKKESFPLTVTSAQKNPTAFYLCASSMRPKVNQPQHFGDGTRLSIL.